These 18 T cell receptor beta chains were all obtained from the same sample, sequenced in a study of early stage breast cancer tumors. Using immunoSEQ multiplex PCR, the repertoire was profiled, and TCRdb retains in-frame clones only, with some absent. The table has tens of thousands of clones, around 85% seen once. Sequencing was done on a sample of blood. The receptors stem from a person aged 60 to 70 with breast cancer.

The gene calls are TRBV9 and TRBJ1-6, with a possible D match to TRBD1 (6 bases). The CDR3 totals 14 residues. Trimming took off 0 bases at V and 5 bases at J, with 6 bases between the two ends. Germline assignment: CDR1 SGDLS and CDR2 YYNGEE. The CDR3 sequence is CASSVAGDNSPLHF. DNA for the CDR3: TGTGCCAGCAGCGTAGCAGGGGATAATTCACCCCTCCACTTT. The full variable domain, completed using reference TRBV9 and TRBJ1-6, is DSGVTQTPKHLITATGQRVTLRCSPRSGDLSVYWYQQSLDQGLQFLIQYYNGEERAKGNILERFSAQQFPDLHSELNLSSLELGDSALYFCASSVAGDNSPLHFGNGTRLTVT.

The rearrangement links TRBV10-3 to TRBJ2-5; tentatively, D is TRBD1 (5 bases). The germline V gene has CDR1 ENHRY and CDR2 SYGVKD. V was cut by 3 bases and J by 2 bases, with 7 bases left in between. The CDR3 spans 13 residues. Here the CDR3 reads CAISEGQQETQYF. CDR3 in DNA: TGTGCCATCAGTGAAGGACAACAAGAGACCCAGTACTTC.

J is TRBJ1-1 and V is TRBV18; a weak D match, TRBD1 (6 bases). This CDR3 comprises 14 residues. Germline CDR1 and CDR2: KGHSH and LQKENI. Deletions cut 1 base from V and 3 bases from J, with 9 bases between. The CDR3 DNA is TGTGCCAGCTCACCACGGGGGCAGGACACTGAAGCTTTCTTT. It specifies CASSPRGQDTEAFF.

The gene calls are TRBV5-1 and TRBJ2-3, with D tentatively TRBD1 or TRBD2 (6 bases each). The CDR3 consists of 19 residues. Per germline, CDR1 SGHRS and CDR2 YFSETQ. V lost 0 bases and J 0 bases, leaving 20 bases between the germline ends. CDR3 in amino acids: CASSLVGAPGLASTDTQYF. The CDR3 DNA reads TGCGCCAGCAGCTTGGTGGGGGCTCCGGGACTCGCTAGCACAGATACGCAGTATTTT.

This clone was picked up a small number of times. The chain recombines TRBV11-2 with TRBJ1-2; D is possibly TRBD1 (6 bases). The germline V and J ends were trimmed by 4 bases and 7 bases, with 13 bases remaining between them. The germline V gene has CDR1 SGHAT and CDR2 FQNNGV. The CDR3 is 13 amino acids. The CDR3, as DNA: TGTGCCAGCAGCTATGACAGGAAGTCTGGCTACACCTTC. Translating gives CASSYDRKSGYTF.

CDR3 DNA sequence: TGTGCCAGCAGGCGACTAGCGGGAGATTACGAGCAGTACTTC. Protein: CASRRLAGDYEQYF. The gene calls are TRBV27 and TRBJ2-7; TRBD2 matches at 12 bases. CDR1 and CDR2 (germline): MNHEY, SMNVEV (reference sequence). The V and J ends lost 6 bases and 4 bases, in that order; junction bases with no gene match: 4. The CDR3 length is 14 residues.

The chain combines TRBV11-1 with TRBJ2-1, with TRBD2 identical over 7 bases. Germline V gene lookup returns CDR1 SGHAT and CDR2 FQDESV (reference sequence). The CDR3 extends over 15 amino acids. V dropped 6 bases and J dropped 6; count of bases not matched to a gene: 11. CDR3 coding DNA: TGTGCCAGCAGGACGTCGGCGGGAGTGTTCAATGAGCAGTTCTTC. This gives the protein CASRTSAGVFNEQFF. The whole variable domain, filled in from reference TRBV11-1 and TRBJ2-1, reads EAEVAQSPRYKITEKSQAVAFWCDPISGHATLYWYRQILGQGPELLVQFQDESVVDDSQLPKDRFSAERLKGVDSTLKIQPAELGDSAMYLCASRTSAGVFNEQFFGPGTRLTVL.

The J gene is TRBJ2-1, the V gene TRBV27, with D maybe TRBD1 (5 bases). The CDR3 totals 13 residues. Per the germline V gene, CDR1 is MNHEY and CDR2 is SMNVEV (reference sequence). V lost 0 bases and J 9 bases, leaving 9 bases between the germline ends. The CDR3 is CASSLSGQGEQFF. The DNA of the CDR3 is TGTGCCAGCAGTTTATCGGGGCAGGGTGAGCAGTTCTTC.

The chain joins TRBV5-4 to TRBJ2-5, with 11 bases that match TRBD2. The length of the CDR3 is 15 residues. The germline V gene has CDR1 SGHNT and CDR2 YYREEE (reference sequence). Trimming took 5 bases from V and 2 from J; bases not matched to a gene: 5. CDR3 bases: TGTGCCAGCAGTACTGGGACTAGCGGACAAGAGACCCAGTACTTC. Translated, it gives CASSTGTSGQETQYF.

The V call is TRBV30, the J call TRBJ1-6; D unclear. V lost 3 bases and J 9 bases, leaving 15 bases between the germline ends. This CDR3 has 14 residues. Germline CDR1 reads GTSNPN; CDR2 reads SVGIG (reference sequence). CDR3: CAWSFEAWGSPLHF. The CDR3 DNA reads TGTGCCTGGAGCTTCGAAGCCTGGGGTTCACCCCTCCACTTT.

The chain joins TRBV7-9 to TRBJ1-3; D gene uncertain. V was trimmed by 2 bases and J by 4 bases, leaving 9 bases between them. This CDR3 is 14 amino acids long. Germline V gene data show CDR1 as SEHNR and CDR2 as FQNEAQ (reference sequence). The CDR3 nucleotides read TGTGCCAGCAGCTTACCCAGAACGGGAAACACCATATATTTT. Protein product: CASSLPRTGNTIYF. Based on the CDR3 plus reference TRBV7-9 and TRBJ1-3, the full variable domain is DTGVSQNPRHKITKRGQNVTFRCDPISEHNRLYWYRQTLGQGPEFLTYFQNEAQLEKSRLLSDRFSAERPKGSFSTLEIQRTEQGDSAMYLCASSLPRTGNTIYFGEGSWLTVV.

The chain is built from TRBV29-1 and TRBJ2-3; D is uncertain. The CDR3 extends over 13 amino acids. Trimming removed 5 bases from V and 3 bases from J, with 12 bases in between. Germline assignment: CDR1 SQVTM and CDR2 ANQGSEA. The CDR3 reads CSVHTPLTDTQYF. Written as DNA, the CDR3 is TGCAGCGTTCATACTCCTTTAACAGATACGCAGTATTTT.

The chain is built from TRBV29-1 and TRBJ1-2, with D hard to call. The germline V gene has CDR1 SQVTM and CDR2 ANQGSEA. The V end was cut by 6 bases, the J end by 8 bases, with 13 bases between. The CDR3 loop spans 11 amino acids. This CDR3 reads CSVGGLDGYTF. CDR3 DNA: TGCAGCGTAGGAGGGCTTGACGGCTACACCTTC.

In the case of this clone: This sample includes further DNA sequences coding for the same CDR3. The chain combines TRBV19 with TRBJ1-5; D may be TRBD1 (5 bases). The V gene's germline CDR1 is LNHDA and CDR2 SQIVND (reference sequence). V gave up 3 bases and J gave up 5 bases, with 8 bases separating them. This CDR3 comprises 13 residues. The CDR3 here is CASSITGDQPQHF. DNA for the CDR3: TGTGCCAGTAGTATCACAGGAGATCAGCCCCAGCATTTT.

V usage is TRBV7-9 and J usage is TRBJ2-7; D is unclear. Looked up from germline, CDR1 is SEHNR and CDR2 is FQNEAQ (reference sequence). V was cut by 5 bases and J by 5 bases, with 19 bases left in between. This CDR3 is 15 amino acids long. As DNA, the CDR3 is TGTGCCAGCAGCCCATTTCTATCTGGAAAGAACGAGCAGTACTTC. Residues: CASSPFLSGKNEQYF. Combining the CDR3 with reference TRBV7-9 and TRBJ2-7 gives the whole variable domain DTGVSQNPRHKITKRGQNVTFRCDPISEHNRLYWYRQTLGQGPEFLTYFQNEAQLEKSRLLSDRFSAERPKGSFSTLEIQRTEQGDSAMYLCASSPFLSGKNEQYFGPGTRLTVT.

This chain joins TRBV23-1 and TRBJ2-5, with 7 bases identical to TRBD1. TRBV23-1 has ORF status, its function being uncertain. The CDR3 covers 13 residues. The trim removed 8 bases at V and 3 bases at J, leaving 6 bases unmatched. The CDR3: CASFTGTEETQYF. CDR3 nucleotide sequence: TGCGCCAGCTTTACCGGGACAGAAGAGACCCAGTACTTC.

The J gene is TRBJ1-6, the V gene TRBV11-2; the D is unclear. This CDR3 contains 16 residues. Trimming removed 5 bases at V and 0 bases at J, with 11 bases between. Germline V gene sequence: CDR1 SGHAT, CDR2 FQNNGV. In DNA, the CDR3 is TGTGCCAGCAGCCCCACGGGAACCTCCTATAATTCACCCCTCCACTTT. It is translated as CASSPTGTSYNSPLHF.

The CDR3 sequence is CAISEFQGGNEQFF. The CDR3 nucleotides read TGTGCCATCAGTGAGTTCCAGGGTGGCAATGAGCAGTTCTTC. The V and J genes are TRBV10-3 and TRBJ2-1, with D perhaps TRBD1 (5 bases). Trimming shortened V by 1 base and J by 6 bases, and 10 bases separated the two germline ends. The CDR3 consists of 14 residues. The germline V gene has CDR1 ENHRY and CDR2 SYGVKD.